These 23 T cell receptor beta chains came from one sample sequenced in a study of blood T cell repertoires in COVID-19. Sequencing used immunoSEQ multiplex PCR; TCRdb keeps in-frame clones, though not all of them. The repertoire holds about 300,000 clones, with 87% as singletons. The sample taken for sequencing was PBMCs or T cells enriched from blood (not recorded which). The receptors derive from a woman in her twenties or thirties who had recovered from COVID-19.

The chain has TRBV29-1 and TRBJ1-1; 7 bases align to TRBD1. Per germline, CDR1 SQVTM and CDR2 ANQGSEA. The CDR3 has 13 amino acids. Trimming cost V 7 bases and J 3 bases; bases outside gene matches: 8. The CDR3 loop reads CSALTGWDTEAFF. The DNA of the CDR3 is TGCAGCGCCCTGACAGGGTGGGACACTGAAGCTTTCTTT.

This chain connects TRBV18 to TRBJ2-7, with 7 positions matching TRBD1. The CDR3 is 16 residues long. J gave up 2 bases and V 0 bases, and 7 bases lay outside the gene matches. The germline V gene has CDR1 KGHSH and CDR2 LQKENI. The CDR3 here is CASSPPRTGVAYEQYF. CDR3 bases: TGTGCCAGCTCACCACCGAGAACAGGGGTAGCCTACGAGCAGTACTTC.

The V and J genes are TRBV14 and TRBJ1-4; D perhaps matches TRBD1 (6 bases). Trimming removed 1 base at V and 6 bases at J, with 15 bases between. The CDR3 has 16 amino acids. Germline V gene lookup returns CDR1 SGHDN and CDR2 FVKESK. Here the CDR3 DNA reads TGTGCCAGCAGCCAAGGGTCAGGGGCGAGTCATGAAAAACTGTTTTTT. Its protein product is CASSQGSGASHEKLFF.

V is TRBV9 and J is TRBJ1-1; no definite D call. Trimming pared 4 bases from V and 4 bases from J, leaving 11 bases between. CDR3 length: 13 residues. From germline, CDR1 is SGDLS and CDR2 YYNGEE. CDR3 loop: CASSPSSITEAFF. The CDR3 DNA is TGTGCCAGCAGCCCAAGTAGTATCACTGAAGCTTTCTTT. Looking up the rest from reference TRBV9 and TRBJ1-1 gives the full variable domain: DSGVTQTPKHLITATGQRVTLRCSPRSGDLSVYWYQQSLDQGLQFLIQYYNGEERAKGNILERFSAQQFPDLHSELNLSSLELGDSALYFCASSPSSITEAFFGQGTRLTVV.

The chain is built from TRBV7-6 and TRBJ1-1; possibly TRBD1 for D (6 bases). CDR3 size: 14 residues. The V end lost 5 bases, the J end lost 2 bases, and 12 bases lay between the germline ends. Germline loops: CDR1 SGHVS, CDR2 FNYEAQ. The CDR3 DNA reads TGTGCCAGCAGCCGGGACATCACAAACACTGAAGCTTTCTTT. This translates into CASSRDITNTEAFF.

The chain uses TRBV13 and TRBJ2-3; D not certain. The CDR3 has 12 amino acids. V was clipped by 2 bases and J by 3 bases, with 3 bases between them. Germline CDR1 is PRHDT and CDR2 is FYEKMQ (reference sequence). This CDR3 is CASSLSTDTQYF. In nucleotides, the CDR3 is TGTGCCAGCAGCTTATCAACAGATACGCAGTATTTT.

In this sample, this clone turned up a few times. This chain uses TRBV18 with TRBJ1-2; a possible D gene is TRBD1 (5 bases). Germline CDR1 and CDR2: KGHSH and LQKENI. With 4 bases removed from V and 7 bases from J, the gap between germline ends came to 10 bases. CDR3 length: 12 residues. The CDR3, as DNA: TGTGCCAGCTCACGTCAAGGGGTTGGCTACACCTTC. Protein product: CASSRQGVGYTF.

V and J are TRBV11-2 and TRBJ1-2; unclear D gene. V lost 0 bases and J 5 bases, leaving 10 bases between the germline ends. The CDR3 spans 14 residues. Germline V gene sequence: CDR1 SGHAT, CDR2 FQNNGV. The CDR3 nucleotides read TGTGCCAGCAGCTTAGAACCAGGCAGTTATGGCTACACCTTC. Its translation is CASSLEPGSYGYTF.

This sequence joins TRBV19 and TRBJ2-1, with D possibly TRBD1 on 5 matching bases. Trimming took off 7 bases at V and 7 bases at J, with 11 bases between the two ends. Germline CDR1 and CDR2: LNHDA and SQIVND (reference sequence). The CDR3 loop spans 12 amino acids. CDR3 protein: CASNQGGNEQFF. For the CDR3, the DNA is TGTGCCAGTAATCAGGGTGGAAATGAGCAGTTCTTC.

This sequence joins TRBV11-2 and TRBJ2-5, with TRBD2 identical over 8 bases. The V gene end was trimmed by 5 bases and the J gene end by 4 bases; junction bases not matched to a gene: 6. Per the germline V gene, CDR1 is SGHAT and CDR2 is FQNNGV. The CDR3 loop spans 14 amino acids. CDR3 residues: CASSAGLAGETQYF. The CDR3 region has the DNA TGTGCCAGCAGCGCCGGACTAGCCGGAGAGACCCAGTACTTC.

The J gene is TRBJ1-1, the V gene TRBV5-6, with D possibly TRBD1 on 6 matching bases. The CDR3 is 15 amino acids. CDR1 is SGHDT and CDR2 is YYEEEE in the germline V gene. V dropped 7 bases and J dropped 1 base, with 17 bases sitting between them. The CDR3 reads CASLPGTYTNTEAFF. In nucleotides, the CDR3 is TGTGCCAGCCTCCCCGGGACATATACGAACACTGAAGCTTTCTTT.

The V and J genes are TRBV19 and TRBJ1-5; D gene uncertain. Germline loops: CDR1 LNHDA, CDR2 SQIVND (reference sequence). Trimming removed 6 bases at V and 7 bases at J, with 19 bases between. This CDR3 is 15 amino acids long. The CDR3: CASRILGEGRQPQHF. CDR3 in DNA: TGTGCCAGTAGAATCCTTGGCGAGGGCCGACAGCCCCAGCATTTT.

The chain employs TRBV6-2 or TRBV6-3 and TRBJ2-5; TRBD2 aligns across 7 bases. With V trimmed by 2 bases and J by 2 bases, 5 bases remained unmatched. CDR3 length equals 15 residues. Germline V gene data show CDR1 as MNHEY and CDR2 as SVGEGT. In nucleotides, the CDR3 is TGTGCCAGCAGTTACGTGTGGGGGGGACAAGAGACCCAGTACTTC. Protein: CASSYVWGGQETQYF.

The chain is built from TRBV7-9 and TRBJ1-1; maybe TRBD1 (6 bases). Germline V gives CDR1 SEHNR, CDR2 FQNEAQ (reference sequence). V lost 5 bases to trimming and J lost 11 bases, with 24 bases between them. The CDR3 contains 15 residues. The CDR3 loop reads CASSTHFGGALGAFF. The CDR3 nucleotides are TGTGCCAGCAGCACGCATTTTGGGGGGGCCCTAGGGGCTTTCTTT.

In its sample, this clone was seen once. The chain employs TRBV5-1 and TRBJ1-1; D call uncertain. With 4 bases removed from V and 1 base from J, the gap between germline ends came to 11 bases. CDR3 length: 14 amino acids. The germline V gene encodes CDR1 SGHRS and CDR2 YFSETQ. In DNA, the CDR3 is TGCGCCAGCAGCCCATATTCCGGGAACACTGAAGCTTTCTTT. Its protein product is CASSPYSGNTEAFF.

The chain couples TRBV5-6 to TRBJ2-2; 8 nucleotides match TRBD2. The V gene end was trimmed by 4 bases and the J gene end by 3 bases; junction bases not matched to a gene: 2. Germline assignment: CDR1 SGHDT and CDR2 YYEEEE. The CDR3 is made up of 14 amino acids. CDR3 coding DNA: TGTGCCAGCAGCGCGGGGGGTCACACCGGGGAGCTGTTTTTT. Translation: CASSAGGHTGELFF.

The V and J genes are TRBV4-2 and TRBJ1-2; D is undetermined. The germline CDR1 and CDR2 sequences are LGHNA and YNFKEQ. The CDR3 sequence is 15 residues long. The V end lost 4 bases, the J end lost 3 bases, and 15 bases lay between the germline ends. The CDR3 loop is CASSRSLAGDYGYTF. CDR3 in DNA: TGTGCCAGCAGCCGATCCTTGGCAGGCGACTATGGCTACACCTTC.

V usage is TRBV5-4 and J usage is TRBJ1-6; 8 bases align to TRBD1. Trimming at V came to 0 bases and at J to 9 bases, leaving 5 bases not matched to a gene. Germline loops: CDR1 SGHNT, CDR2 YYREEE (reference sequence). This CDR3 region has 15 residues. The CDR3 coding sequence is TGTGCCAGCAGCTTGGAAGACAGGGGTCCTTCACCCCTCCACTTT. The encoded protein is CASSLEDRGPSPLHF.

The table lists this clone with a count of one. This sequence joins TRBV30 and TRBJ2-7; D not certain. Germline lookup yields CDR1 GTSNPN and CDR2 SVGIG (reference sequence). This CDR3 comprises 13 residues. The ends were cut back, 0 bases at V and 1 base at J, with 7 bases in the middle. The CDR3 nucleotides are TGTGCCTGGAGTGTGGCCAGTTCCTACGAGCAGTACTTC. Its protein product is CAWSVASSYEQYF.

The genes are TRBV25-1 and TRBJ1-3; a weak D match, TRBD1 (5 bases). Trimming took 1 base from V and 4 from J, leaving 14 bases between them. This CDR3 is 16 amino acids long. The germline V gene has CDR1 MGHDK and CDR2 SYGVNS. The CDR3 loop reads CASSEWGGMGGNTIYF. The CDR3, as DNA: TGTGCCAGCAGTGAATGGGGGGGGATGGGCGGAAACACCATATATTTT.

V gene TRBV15 combines with J gene TRBJ1-4, with D maybe TRBD1 (6 bases). The CDR3 has 16 residues. Germline V gene lookup returns CDR1 LNHNV and CDR2 YYDKDF (reference sequence). Trimming pared 1 base from V and 8 bases from J, leaving 17 bases between. CDR3: CATSRGEAGAEEKLFF. CDR3 nucleotides: TGTGCCACCAGCAGAGGGGAGGCGGGGGCGGAGGAAAAACTGTTTTTT.

The chain couples TRBV24-1 to TRBJ2-1; D possibly corresponds to TRBD2 (7 bases). V gave up 2 bases and J gave up 9 bases, with 13 bases separating them. The CDR3 spans 14 residues. Germline V gene sequence: CDR1 KGHDR, CDR2 SFDVKD. The CDR3 spells CATSDSRRGGEQFF. In nucleotides, the CDR3 is TGTGCCACCAGTGATTCCCGGAGGGGGGGTGAGCAGTTCTTC.

V and J are TRBV5-4 and TRBJ1-2; 8 bases map to TRBD1. V was pared by 4 bases and J by 2 bases, with 4 bases of the junction left unmatched. This CDR3 is built from 14 residues. CDR1 SGHNT and CDR2 YYREEE come from the germline V gene (reference sequence). CDR3 in amino acids: CASSLRDRNYGYTF. The CDR3 region has the DNA TGTGCCAGCAGCCTCCGGGACAGGAACTATGGCTACACCTTC.